A single sample is the source of the 21 T cell receptor beta chains below, sequenced in a study of PD-1 blockade in classical Hodgkin lymphoma. The assay was immunoSEQ multiplex PCR, and TCRdb's table has in-frame clones only and misses some. Of 31,000 or so clones in the sample, around 82% were seen once. As for time point: cycle 4 day 1 (C4D1), after 5 to 7 weeks of nivolumab. Exposure to brentuximab vedotin varied, and each patient had relapsed following autologous stem cell transplantation. The input for sequencing was peripheral blood mononuclear cells (PBMCs), taken before the fourth cycle of nivolumab. Receptors originate from a human donor with classical Hodgkin lymphoma.

J is TRBJ1-3 and V is TRBV18; D is undetermined. The CDR3 is made up of 15 amino acids. Germline V gene data show CDR1 as KGHSH and CDR2 as LQKENI. V was shortened by 3 bases and J by 0 bases, with 9 bases between the two germline ends. The CDR3 protein is CASSPQAFSGNTIYF. The CDR3 DNA reads as TGTGCCAGCTCACCCCAGGCGTTCTCTGGAAACACCATATATTTT.

This clone showed up just a few times. The chain uses TRBV5-6 and TRBJ1-4; maybe TRBD1 (5 bases). Germline-derived CDR1 and CDR2 are SGHDT and YYEEEE. CDR3 length equals 17 residues. V was cut by 4 bases and J by 8 bases, with 24 bases left in between. The CDR3 protein is CASSRLGRQNYREKLFF. CDR3 in DNA: TGTGCCAGCAGCCGCTTGGGTCGGCAGAACTACAGGGAAAAACTGTTTTTT. Based on the CDR3 plus reference TRBV5-6 and TRBJ1-4, the full variable domain is DAGVTQSPTHLIKTRGQQVTLRCSPKSGHDTVSWYQQALGQGPQFIFQYYEEEERQRGNFPDRFSGHQFPNYSSELNVNALLLGDSALYLCASSRLGRQNYREKLFFGSGTQLSVL.

V gene TRBV11-3 combines with J gene TRBJ1-5; no clear D gene. CDR3 length equals 13 residues. Trimming removed 5 bases at V and 4 bases at J, with 9 bases between. From germline, CDR1 is SGHNT and CDR2 YENEEA. CDR3 residues: CASSPGGNQPQHF. The CDR3 DNA sequence: TGTGCCAGCAGCCCAGGAGGAAATCAGCCCCAGCATTTT.

The chain employs TRBV14 and TRBJ1-2; possible D gene TRBD1, 6 bases. CDR1 and CDR2 (germline): SGHDN, FVKESK. V lost 4 bases and J lost 4, with 13 bases in between. CDR3 length: 14 residues. The CDR3 DNA is TGTGCCAGCAGCCCACAGGGTGTGGCCTATGGCTACACCTTC. Its protein product is CASSPQGVAYGYTF.

The rearrangement links TRBV10-3 to TRBJ2-1; a weak D match, TRBD1 (6 bases). CDR3 length: 14 amino acids. Germline CDR1 is ENHRY and CDR2 is SYGVKD. The V and J ends lost 6 bases and 8 bases respectively, with 17 bases between them. The CDR3 DNA reads as TGTGCCATCAGCCGGACAGCCAGTGGGGATGAGCAGTTCTTC. It yields the protein CAISRTASGDEQFF.

The rearrangement links TRBV5-5 to TRBJ2-6, with D perhaps TRBD2 (6 bases). V lost 1 base to trimming and J lost 0 bases, with 11 bases between them. Germline CDR1 reads SGHKS; CDR2 reads YYEKEE (reference sequence). The CDR3 runs 17 residues. The chain's CDR3 is CASSLLVGGSGANVLTF. The CDR3 DNA follows: TGTGCCAGCAGCTTGCTCGTGGGGGGCTCTGGGGCCAACGTCCTGACTTTC.

V and J are TRBV7-9 and TRBJ1-2, with D uncertain. V lost 1 base and J 8 bases, leaving 11 bases between the germline ends. From germline, CDR1 is SEHNR and CDR2 FQNEAQ (reference sequence). CDR3 size: 13 residues. The CDR3 region is CASSLGQPSGYTF. DNA of the CDR3: TGTGCCAGCAGCTTAGGTCAGCCGTCGGGCTACACCTTC.

This rearrangement joins TRBV11-2 to TRBJ1-2; 8 bases agree with TRBD1. Per the germline V gene, CDR1 is SGHAT and CDR2 is FQNNGV. Trimming removed 4 bases from V and 8 bases from J; junction bases left unmatched: 6. The CDR3 has 13 amino acids. The CDR3 protein is CASSSGQGRGYTF. CDR3 DNA: TGTGCCAGCAGCTCTGGACAGGGTAGGGGCTACACCTTC.

V usage is TRBV7-2 and J usage is TRBJ2-5, with a weak D call TRBD2 (6 bases). The better agreement between TRBJ2-7 and the DNA end casts doubt on the J call. This CDR3 is built from 16 residues. Germline assignment: CDR1 SGHTA and CDR2 FQGNSA. CDR3 protein: CASSLEGSGGFYEQYF. In DNA, the CDR3 is TGTGCCAGCAGCTTAGAGGGTAGCGGAGGATTCTACGAGCAGTACTTC.

In this sample, this clone turned up once. The rearrangement uses TRBV28 and TRBJ1-1; no clear D gene. Germline V gene sequence: CDR1 MDHEN, CDR2 SYDVKM. Trimming shortened V by 6 bases and J by 1 base, and 9 bases separated the two germline ends. This CDR3 has 13 amino acids. The CDR3 DNA reads as TGTGCCAGCAGCTCGACGGGGAACACTGAAGCTTTCTTT. The encoded protein is CASSSTGNTEAFF.

The chain couples TRBV19 to TRBJ1-6; maybe TRBD1 (5 bases). Germline V lookup: CDR1 LNHDA, CDR2 SQIVND (reference sequence). The CDR3 spans 15 residues. The V and J ends lost 3 bases and 8 bases respectively, with 14 bases between them. The CDR3 protein is CASSMRRVGDSPLHF. In DNA form, the CDR3 reads TGTGCCAGTAGTATGAGGAGGGTAGGGGATTCACCCCTCCACTTT.

The genes are TRBV6-4 and TRBJ1-2; D possibly corresponds to TRBD1 (6 bases). The CDR3 is 13 residues long. The V end was cut by 8 bases, the J end by 3 bases, with 13 bases between. Germline V CDR1 and CDR2: MRHNA, SNTAGT. CDR3 in DNA: TGTGCCAGCCGGGGTCCAGGGGACTATGGCTACACCTTC. Translating it yields CASRGPGDYGYTF.

The chain joins TRBV11-2 to TRBJ2-5, with a tentative D call TRBD2 (6 bases). The V gene's germline CDR1 is SGHAT and CDR2 FQNNGV. The CDR3 runs 14 residues. V was trimmed by 5 bases and J by 0 bases, leaving 10 bases between them. CDR3 amino acids: CASSRGTHQETQYF. The CDR3 nucleotides are TGTGCCAGCAGCCGCGGGACGCACCAAGAGACCCAGTACTTC.

This clone has a single count. The genes are TRBV30 and TRBJ2-6; no definite D call. Germline loops: CDR1 GTSNPN, CDR2 SVGIG (reference sequence). The V gene lost 2 bases and the J gene lost 2 bases, with 7 bases spanning the gap. The CDR3 is 14 residues long. The DNA for the CDR3 is TGTGCCTGGAGTTTCGATCCTGGGGCCAACGTCCTGACTTTC. Amino acids: CAWSFDPGANVLTF. The whole variable domain, remainder taken from reference TRBV30 and TRBJ2-6, is SQTIHQWPATLVQPVGSPLSLECTVEGTSNPNLYWYRQAAGRGLQLLFYSVGIGQISSEVPQNLSASRPQDRQFILSSKKLLLSDSGFYLCAWSFDPGANVLTFGAGSRLTVL.

This clone has only a few counts. One end of the junction fails to match germline, which may point to a read error. This chain connects TRBV19 to TRBJ1-5; D gene uncertain. The CDR3 contains 16 residues. The germline gives CDR1 LNHDA, CDR2 SQIVND (reference sequence). DNA of the CDR3: TGTGCCAGTAGTATTCGGCGCGGCGCACTAAATCCGCCCCAGCATTTT. It encodes CASSIRRGALNPPQHF. The whole variable domain, remainder taken from reference TRBV19 and TRBJ1-5, is DGGITQSPKYLFRKEGQNVTLSCEQNLNHDAMYWYRQDPGQGLRLIYYSQIVNDFQKGDIAEGYSVSREKKESFPLTVTSAQKNPTAFYLCASSIRRGALNPPQHFGDGTRLSIL.

The gene calls are TRBV19 and TRBJ1-1; 7 bases align to TRBD1. From germline, CDR1 is LNHDA and CDR2 SQIVND (reference sequence). The CDR3 is 14 residues long. The trim removed 6 bases at V and 1 base at J, leaving 5 bases unmatched. CDR3 coding DNA: TGTGCCAGTAGGTACAGGGGACCGAACACTGAAGCTTTCTTT. Its protein is CASRYRGPNTEAFF.

J is TRBJ2-1 and V is TRBV5-6; 8 nucleotides align to TRBD1. Germline V gene data show CDR1 as SGHDT and CDR2 as YYEEEE. This CDR3 region has 12 residues. Germline trimming cut 2 bases from V and 15 bases from J; bases unmatched to any gene: 7. This chain's CDR3 is CASSFGAGGMFF. In nucleotides, the CDR3 is TGTGCCAGCAGCTTCGGGGCAGGGGGCATGTTCTTC.

This chain connects TRBV27 to TRBJ2-7; a weak D match, TRBD1 (5 bases). There are 12 residues in the CDR3. V dropped 4 bases and J dropped 6 bases, with 10 bases sitting between them. The germline V gene has CDR1 MNHEY and CDR2 SMNVEV (reference sequence). The CDR3 sequence is CASSSQQAEQYF. CDR3 sequence (DNA): TGTGCCAGCAGTTCCCAACAGGCCGAGCAGTACTTC.

This chain uses TRBV28 with TRBJ2-7; possible D gene TRBD2, 5 bases. The V gene lost 5 bases and the J gene lost 5 bases, with 16 bases spanning the gap. CDR3 length: 14 residues. The germline CDR1 and CDR2 sequences are MDHEN and SYDVKM. This chain's CDR3 is CASSPVPRAHEQYF. CDR3 DNA: TGTGCCAGCAGTCCCGTCCCGAGGGCGCACGAGCAGTACTTC.

The gene calls are TRBV5-1 and TRBJ1-4; the D gene is possibly TRBD1 (5 bases). Germline CDR1 SGHRS, CDR2 YFSETQ. The CDR3 contains 13 residues. V was clipped by 4 bases and J by 7 bases, with 11 bases between them. The CDR3: CASSPGRREKLFF. CDR3 DNA sequence: TGCGCCAGCAGCCCGGGACGGCGTGAAAAACTGTTTTTT.

The V gene is TRBV13, the J gene TRBJ2-3; D not certain. V lost 3 bases, J lost 1 base, and 5 bases lay in between. The CDR3 extends over 13 amino acids. The V gene's germline CDR1 is PRHDT and CDR2 FYEKMQ (reference sequence). CDR3 sequence reads: CASSFWGTDTQYF. CDR3 bases: TGTGCCAGCAGCTTCTGGGGCACAGATACGCAGTATTTT.